Reported below is one T cell receptor (beta chain). The target antigen is unknown. This sample was taken from a study of radiation and T cells in renal cell carcinoma. Points from the study as a whole: Top tumor clonotypes rose in blood 2 weeks post-radiation, then contracted. Pretreatment tumor biopsies were lacking, so baseline clonotypes are unknown.

Data came from immunoSEQ multiplex PCR; TCRdb stores just in-frame clones and leaves some out. The table includes 70,000 to 100,000 clones, 86% detected once. As to time point: blood 2 weeks post-SBRT. The treatment denotes: 15 Gy SBRT to primary tumor, nephrectomy 4 weeks later. After SBRT, blood was collected at 2 and 4 weeks, plus baseline. Clear cell pathology was present in this patient's renal cell carcinoma. The sample consisted of blood, taken from a patient whose treatment included radiotherapy and nephrectomy. The sequence came from a woman in her fifties or sixties with renal cell carcinoma.

The CDR3 sequence is CASSLGLEASTDTQYF. CDR3 bases: TGCGCCAGCAGCTTGGGGTTAGAGGCTAGCACAGATACGCAGTATTTT. This chain connects TRBV5-1 to TRBJ2-3; the D is unclear. Deletions cut 0 bases from V and 0 bases from J, with 11 bases between. CDR1 SGHRS and CDR2 YFSETQ come from the germline V gene. There are 16 residues in the CDR3.